Below, 17 T cell receptor beta chains from the same sample are listed, as sequenced in a study of T-cell reconstitution after alpha-beta-depleted transplantation in children. For TCRbeta, the library was prepared with unique molecular identifiers. TCRdb itself ran the PCR reads through MiXCR, one entry per CDR3 protein. The sample consists of around 300,000 distinct CDR3 sequences, roughly 10% of them appearing once. The starting material was peripheral blood, obtained 180 days after TCRalphabeta/CD19-depleted stem cell transplant. All receptors come from a male patient between 2 and 9 years old who had a stem cell transplant for chronic granulomatous disease, so the T cells may come from the graft donor.

This clonotype was picked up many times. The J gene is TRBJ2-2, the V gene TRBV11-2; D is ambiguous. Germline CDR1 reads SGHAT; CDR2 reads FQNNGV. This CDR3 is built from 12 residues. V lost 5 bases and J 2 bases, leaving 3 bases between the germline ends. The CDR3 coding sequence is TGTGCCAGCAGCCACAACACCGGGGAGCTGTTTTTT. Translating it yields CASSHNTGELFF.

This clonotype came up many times. The chain links TRBV3-1 to TRBJ2-7, with 10 bases fitting TRBD1. With V trimmed by 3 bases and J by 3 bases, 8 bases remained unmatched. CDR1 and CDR2 (germline): LGHDT, YNNKEL (reference sequence). The CDR3 has 16 residues. The CDR3 region is CASSHYPGTGDYEQYF. The CDR3 DNA reads as TGTGCCAGCAGCCACTACCCCGGGACAGGGGACTACGAGCAGTACTTC.

The V call is TRBV7-2, the J call TRBJ2-5, with 7 bases fitting TRBD1. The junction had 14 bases not matched to a gene; V was cut back by 5 bases and J by 5 bases. Germline V gene sequence: CDR1 SGHTA, CDR2 FQGNSA. The CDR3 contains 16 residues. The CDR3 loop reads CASSPPFMTGKETQYF. CDR3 sequence (DNA): TGTGCCAGCAGCCCTCCATTTATGACAGGGAAGGAGACCCAGTACTTC.

This clonotype was detected ten times or more. The J gene is TRBJ1-5, the V gene TRBV5-5, with unresolved D. The germline V gene encodes CDR1 SGHKS and CDR2 YYEKEE (reference sequence). The CDR3 runs to 13 residues. Deletions cut 1 base from V and 5 bases from J, with 7 bases between. CDR3 protein: CASSLWGDQPQHF. The CDR3 DNA is TGTGCCAGCAGCTTGTGGGGAGATCAGCCCCAGCATTTT.

Ten or more counts support this clonotype. J is TRBJ2-5 and V is TRBV4-2, with 8 positions matching TRBD2. The CDR3 has 16 residues. Germline CDR1 reads LGHNA; CDR2 reads YNFKEQ. Germline trimming cut 0 bases from V and 2 bases from J; bases unmatched to any gene: 5. CDR3 region: CASSQDAGGGQETQYF. DNA for the CDR3: TGTGCCAGCAGCCAAGACGCGGGAGGAGGGCAAGAGACCCAGTACTTC.

This clonotype was recorded many times. The chain is built from TRBV20-1 and TRBJ2-1, with D hard to call. CDR1 is DFQATT, CDR2 SNEGSKA, per germline (reference sequence). V lost 0 bases to trimming and J lost 6 bases, with 9 bases between them. The CDR3 has 13 amino acids. The CDR3 spells CSAREWLFNEQFF. CDR3 DNA: TGCAGTGCTAGAGAGTGGCTATTCAATGAGCAGTTCTTC.

This clonotype was detected ten times or more. Written as DNA, the CDR3 is TGCAGTGCTAGGTGGGGCTCCTACCCCTACGAGCAGTACTTC. The encoded protein is CSARWGSYPYEQYF. V gene TRBV20-1 combines with J gene TRBJ2-7, with a weak D call TRBD1 (5 bases). V lost 3 bases to trimming and J lost 2 bases, with 14 bases between them. Germline V gene lookup returns CDR1 DFQATT and CDR2 SNEGSKA (reference sequence). The CDR3 length is 14 residues.

This clonotype was seen repeatedly, ten times or more. This chain links TRBV12-3 or TRBV12-4 with TRBJ2-3; TRBD1 or TRBD2 may be the D gene (7 bases each). The CDR3 is 15 amino acids. Trimming removed 9 bases at V and 1 base at J, with 17 bases between. This CDR3 is CASQGGGRGTDTQYF. The CDR3 coding sequence is TGTGCCAGTCAGGGGGGGGGCCGGGGCACAGATACGCAGTATTTT.

This clonotype occurred many times. The rearrangement uses TRBV6-2 or TRBV6-3 and TRBJ2-7; either TRBD1 or TRBD2 may supply D (5 bases each). The V end was cut by 8 bases, the J end by 3 bases, with 23 bases between. The CDR3 runs 16 residues. Looked up from germline, CDR1 is MNHEY and CDR2 is SVGEGT. The chain's CDR3 is CASGNDLKGPVYEQYF. CDR3 DNA sequence: TGTGCCAGCGGCAACGACCTAAAGGGACCAGTCTACGAGCAGTACTTC.

V gene TRBV11-2 combines with J gene TRBJ2-6, with 8 positions matching TRBD2. The trim removed 1 base at V and 5 bases at J, leaving 13 bases unmatched. The length of the CDR3 is 19 residues. Germline CDR1 reads SGHAT; CDR2 reads FQNNGV. CDR3 amino acids: CASSLALSSGVLWANVLTF. The CDR3 nucleotides are TGTGCCAGCAGCTTAGCTTTAAGTAGCGGGGTCCTCTGGGCCAACGTCCTGACTTTC.

This clonotype was seen many times. The chain uses TRBV10-2 and TRBJ2-3; 11 bases fit TRBD2. The CDR3 has 15 amino acids. Germline V gives CDR1 WSHSY, CDR2 SAAADI. V trimming: 7 bases; J trimming: 5 bases; junction bases outside the gene matches: 8. The CDR3 reads CASKPIAGGEDTQYF. The CDR3 coding sequence is TGCGCCAGCAAACCAATAGCGGGAGGGGAAGATACGCAGTATTTT.

There are many counts of this clonotype. V usage is TRBV10-1 and J usage is TRBJ2-7, with 11 bases identical to TRBD1. The V gene end was trimmed by 2 bases and the J gene end by 3 bases; junction bases not matched to a gene: 6. This CDR3 is built from 16 residues. Germline V gives CDR1 WNHNN, CDR2 SYGVQD (reference sequence). The CDR3 spells CASSEPLDRGHYEQYF. In nucleotides, the CDR3 is TGCGCCAGCAGTGAGCCGCTGGACAGGGGGCACTACGAGCAGTACTTC.

This clonotype was observed at least ten times. The rearrangement links TRBV20-1 to TRBJ2-3; no clear D. The CDR3 consists of 11 residues. Trimming removed 3 bases from V and 4 bases from J, with 5 bases in between. Per germline, CDR1 DFQATT and CDR2 SNEGSKA (reference sequence). The CDR3 is CSARWADTQYF. In DNA form, the CDR3 reads TGCAGTGCTAGGTGGGCAGATACGCAGTATTTT.

V and J are TRBV28 and TRBJ2-6; D is uncertain. This CDR3 is 17 amino acids long. The germline V and J ends were trimmed by 3 bases and 0 bases, with 12 bases remaining between them. CDR1 and CDR2 from the germline V gene are MDHEN and SYDVKM. CDR3 coding DNA: TGTGCCAGCAGTTTTTGGCCGCTAGGCTCTGGGGCCAACGTCCTGACTTTC. Residues: CASSFWPLGSGANVLTF. Together with reference TRBV28 and TRBJ2-6, the CDR3 gives the full variable domain: DVKVTQSSRYLVKRTGEKVFLECVQDMDHENMFWYRQDPGLGLRLIYFSYDVKMKEKGDIPEGYSVSREKKERFSLILESASTNQTSMYLCASSFWPLGSGANVLTFGAGSRLTVL.

On this clonotype itself: A much bigger clone sits one base away, suggesting this may be a read error. The rearrangement links TRBV5-1 to TRBJ2-7; D is unclear. The length of the CDR3 is 13 residues. CDR1 is SGHRS and CDR2 is YFSETQ in the germline V gene. The CDR3 region is CSSSRGSSYEQYF. CDR3 DNA sequence: TGCTCCAGCAGCCGCGGTTCCTCCTACGAGCAGTACTTC.

This clonotype appeared many times. The chain joins TRBV29-1 to TRBJ1-2; 7 positions agree with TRBD1. Germline values: CDR1 SQVTM, CDR2 ANQGSEA. V was pared by 7 bases and J by 0 bases, with 5 bases of the junction left unmatched. The CDR3 spans 13 residues. The CDR3 reads CSARTGSNYGYTF. The CDR3 bases are TGCAGCGCTAGGACAGGTTCTAACTATGGCTACACCTTC.

This clonotype was counted many times. This chain uses TRBV27 with TRBJ2-3, with TRBD1 matching over 10 bases. Germline loops: CDR1 MNHEY, CDR2 SMNVEV (reference sequence). CDR3 size: 22 residues. The trim removed 5 bases at V and 0 bases at J, leaving 23 bases unmatched. CDR3 nucleotides: TGTGCCAGCAGTATACACCCCCCTGGGGACAGGGGACATTCCTCTAGCACAGATACGCAGTATTTT. The encoded protein is CASSIHPPGDRGHSSSTDTQYF.